This TCR beta chain originates from a study of shared clonotypes between healthy human individuals. Study conclusions and caveats: When compared with the clonotypes that were shared by all four sorted-subset donors, the non-shared clonotypes turned out to have lower generation probabilities. Genetic and exposure-history diversity was limited by the few donors.

Points on this clone: Its antigen remains unidentified.

The CDR3 length is 16 residues. The germline V and J ends were trimmed by 0 bases and 6 bases, with 17 bases remaining between them. Germline loops: CDR1 SGDLS, CDR2 YYNGEE. The repertoire was sequenced with immunoSEQ multiplex PCR; TCRdb's copy has only in-frame clones and lacks some. The table includes over 1.4 million clones, 95% to 97% detected once. This clonotype originated in a man younger than 40 in good health. J is TRBJ2-3 and V is TRBV9, with D perhaps matching TRBD1 (5 bases). Specimen: naive CD4+ T cells sorted from blood. Subset defined: CD45RA+ positively selected. The CDR3 protein is CASSVAQGQPGDTQYF. The CDR3 DNA sequence: TGTGCCAGCAGCGTAGCTCAGGGCCAGCCCGGGGATACGCAGTATTTT.